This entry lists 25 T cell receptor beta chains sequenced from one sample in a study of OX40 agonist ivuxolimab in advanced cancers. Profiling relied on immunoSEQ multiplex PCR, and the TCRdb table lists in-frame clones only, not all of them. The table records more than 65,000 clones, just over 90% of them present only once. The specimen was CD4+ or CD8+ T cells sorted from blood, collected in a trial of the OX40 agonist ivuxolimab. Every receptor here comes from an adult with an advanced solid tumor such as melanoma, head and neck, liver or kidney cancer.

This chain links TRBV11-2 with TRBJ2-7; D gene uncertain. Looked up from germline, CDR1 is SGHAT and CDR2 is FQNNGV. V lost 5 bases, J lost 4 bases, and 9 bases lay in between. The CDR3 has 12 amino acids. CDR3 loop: CASSPTGYEQYF. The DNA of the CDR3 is TGTGCCAGCAGCCCGACTGGGTACGAGCAGTACTTC. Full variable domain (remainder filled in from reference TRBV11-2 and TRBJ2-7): EAGVAQSPRYKIIEKRQSVAFWCNPISGHATLYWYQQILGQGPKLLIQFQNNGVVDDSQLPKDRFSAERLKGVDSTLKIQPAKLEDSAVYLCASSPTGYEQYFGPGTRLTVT.

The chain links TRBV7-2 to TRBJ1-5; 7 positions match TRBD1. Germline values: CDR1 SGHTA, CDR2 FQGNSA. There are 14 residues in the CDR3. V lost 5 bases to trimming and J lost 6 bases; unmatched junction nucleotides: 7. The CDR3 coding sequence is TGTGCCAGCAGCCCCGGACAGGCCGGTCAGCCCCAGCATTTT. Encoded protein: CASSPGQAGQPQHF.

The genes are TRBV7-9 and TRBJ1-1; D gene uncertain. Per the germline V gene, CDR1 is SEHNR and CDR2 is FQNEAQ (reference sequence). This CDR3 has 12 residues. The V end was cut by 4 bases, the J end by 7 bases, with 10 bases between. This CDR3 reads CASSSSGREAFF. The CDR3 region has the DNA TGTGCCAGCAGCTCGTCCGGGCGTGAAGCTTTCTTT. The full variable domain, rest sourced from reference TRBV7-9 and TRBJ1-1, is DTGVSQNPRHKITKRGQNVTFRCDPISEHNRLYWYRQTLGQGPEFLTYFQNEAQLEKSRLLSDRFSAERPKGSFSTLEIQRTEQGDSAMYLCASSSSGREAFFGQGTRLTVV.

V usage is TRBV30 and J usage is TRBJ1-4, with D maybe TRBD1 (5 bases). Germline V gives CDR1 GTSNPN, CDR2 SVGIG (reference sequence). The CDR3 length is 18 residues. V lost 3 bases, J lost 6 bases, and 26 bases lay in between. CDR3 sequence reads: CAWSSTRTSGVGDEKLFF. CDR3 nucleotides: TGTGCCTGGAGCTCCACGAGGACATCTGGGGTTGGTGATGAAAAACTGTTTTTT.

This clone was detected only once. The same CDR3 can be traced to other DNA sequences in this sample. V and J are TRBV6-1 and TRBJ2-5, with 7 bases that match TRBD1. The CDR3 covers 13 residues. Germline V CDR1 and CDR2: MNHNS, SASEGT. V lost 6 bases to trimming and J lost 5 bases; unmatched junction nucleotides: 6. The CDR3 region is CASRSTGLETQYF. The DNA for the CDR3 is TGTGCCAGCAGGTCGACAGGGCTGGAGACCCAGTACTTC.

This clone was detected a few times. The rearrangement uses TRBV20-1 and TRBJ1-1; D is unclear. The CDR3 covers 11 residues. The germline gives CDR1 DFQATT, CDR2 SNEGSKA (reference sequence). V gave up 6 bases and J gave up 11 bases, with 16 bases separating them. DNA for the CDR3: TGCAGTGCCCGAGGTGGGAACGACGCTTTCTTT. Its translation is CSARGGNDAFF.

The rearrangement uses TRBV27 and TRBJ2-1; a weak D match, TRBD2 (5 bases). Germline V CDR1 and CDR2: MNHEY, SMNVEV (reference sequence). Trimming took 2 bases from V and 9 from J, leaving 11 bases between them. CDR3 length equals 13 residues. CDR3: CASSLLSRGEQFF. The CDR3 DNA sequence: TGTGCCAGCAGTTTACTATCCCGGGGTGAGCAGTTCTTC.

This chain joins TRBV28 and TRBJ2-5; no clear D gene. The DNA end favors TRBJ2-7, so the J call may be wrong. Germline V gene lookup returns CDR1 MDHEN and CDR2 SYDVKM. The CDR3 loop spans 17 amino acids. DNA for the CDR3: TGTGCCAGCAGTTTCCCCTCCACCATAGGTAATGTTTACGAGCAGTACTTC. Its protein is CASSFPSTIGNVYEQYF.

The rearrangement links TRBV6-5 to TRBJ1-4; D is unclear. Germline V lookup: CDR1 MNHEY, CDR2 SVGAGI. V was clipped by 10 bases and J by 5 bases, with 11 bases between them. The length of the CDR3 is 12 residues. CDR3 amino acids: CATGWGNEKLFF. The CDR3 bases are TGTGCCACCGGATGGGGAAATGAAAAACTGTTTTTT.

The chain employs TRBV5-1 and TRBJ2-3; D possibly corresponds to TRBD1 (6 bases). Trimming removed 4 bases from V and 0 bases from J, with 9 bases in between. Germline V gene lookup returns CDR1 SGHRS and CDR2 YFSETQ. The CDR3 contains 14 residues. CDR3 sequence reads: CASSPDSSTDTQYF. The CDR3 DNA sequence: TGCGCCAGCAGCCCGGACAGTAGCACAGATACGCAGTATTTT.

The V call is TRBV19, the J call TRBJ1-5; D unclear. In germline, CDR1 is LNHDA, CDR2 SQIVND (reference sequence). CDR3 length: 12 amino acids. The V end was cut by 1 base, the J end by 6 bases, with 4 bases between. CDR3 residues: CASSIAGQPQHF. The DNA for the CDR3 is TGTGCCAGTAGTATAGCAGGTCAGCCCCAGCATTTT.

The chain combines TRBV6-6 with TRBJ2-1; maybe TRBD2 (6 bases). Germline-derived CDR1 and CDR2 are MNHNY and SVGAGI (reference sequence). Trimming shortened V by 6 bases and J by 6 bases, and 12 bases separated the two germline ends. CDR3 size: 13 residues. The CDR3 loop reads CASRGGGGNEQFF. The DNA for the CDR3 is TGTGCCAGCAGGGGGGGTGGTGGCAATGAGCAGTTCTTC.

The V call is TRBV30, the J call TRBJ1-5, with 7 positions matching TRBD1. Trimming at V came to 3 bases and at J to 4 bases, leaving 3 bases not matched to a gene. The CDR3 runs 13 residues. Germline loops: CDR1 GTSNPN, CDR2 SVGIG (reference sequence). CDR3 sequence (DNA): TGTGCCTGGAGGACAGGGCGGAATCAGCCCCAGCATTTT. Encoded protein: CAWRTGRNQPQHF.

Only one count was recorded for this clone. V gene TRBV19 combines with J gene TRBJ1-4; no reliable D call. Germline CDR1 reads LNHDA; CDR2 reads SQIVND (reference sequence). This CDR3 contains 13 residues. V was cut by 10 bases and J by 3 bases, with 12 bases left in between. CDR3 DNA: TGTGCCACCACGTTGTTGGCTAATGAAAAACTGTTTTTT. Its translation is CATTLLANEKLFF.

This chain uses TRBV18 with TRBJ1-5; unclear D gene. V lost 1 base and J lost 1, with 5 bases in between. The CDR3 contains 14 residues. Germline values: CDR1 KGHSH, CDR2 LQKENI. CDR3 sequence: CASSPQQSNQPQHF. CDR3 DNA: TGTGCCAGCTCACCACAACAGAGCAATCAGCCCCAGCATTTT.

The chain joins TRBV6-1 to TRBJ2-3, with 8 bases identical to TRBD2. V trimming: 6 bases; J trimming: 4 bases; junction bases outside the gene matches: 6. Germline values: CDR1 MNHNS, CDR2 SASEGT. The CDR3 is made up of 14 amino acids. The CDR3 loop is CASSTAGGADTQYF. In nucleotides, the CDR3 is TGTGCCAGCAGCACCGCGGGGGGCGCAGATACGCAGTATTTT.

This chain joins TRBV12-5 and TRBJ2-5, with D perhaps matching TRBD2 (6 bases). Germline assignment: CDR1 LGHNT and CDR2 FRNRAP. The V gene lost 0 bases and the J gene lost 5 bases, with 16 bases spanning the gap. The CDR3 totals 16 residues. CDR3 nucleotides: TGTGCTAGTGGTTTGGTACGCTTGGGAGGTAGGGAGACCCAGTACTTC. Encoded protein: CASGLVRLGGRETQYF. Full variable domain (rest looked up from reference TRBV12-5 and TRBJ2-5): DARVTQTPRHKVTEMGQEVTMRCQPILGHNTVFWYRQTMMQGLELLAYFRNRAPLDDSGMPKDRFSAEMPDATLATLKIQPSEPRDSAVYFCASGLVRLGGRETQYFGPGTRLLVL.

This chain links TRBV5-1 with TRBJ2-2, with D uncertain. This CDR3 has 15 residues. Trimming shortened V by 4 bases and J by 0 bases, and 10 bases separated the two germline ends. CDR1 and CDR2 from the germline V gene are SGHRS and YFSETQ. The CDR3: CASSPGPANTGELFF. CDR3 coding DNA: TGCGCCAGCAGCCCCGGGCCCGCGAACACCGGGGAGCTGTTTTTT.

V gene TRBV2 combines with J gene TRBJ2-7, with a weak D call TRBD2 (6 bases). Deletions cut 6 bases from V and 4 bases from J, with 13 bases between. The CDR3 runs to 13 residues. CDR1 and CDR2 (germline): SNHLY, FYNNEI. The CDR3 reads CASRKGLGYEQYF. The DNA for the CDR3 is TGTGCCAGCAGAAAGGGACTGGGTTACGAGCAGTACTTC.

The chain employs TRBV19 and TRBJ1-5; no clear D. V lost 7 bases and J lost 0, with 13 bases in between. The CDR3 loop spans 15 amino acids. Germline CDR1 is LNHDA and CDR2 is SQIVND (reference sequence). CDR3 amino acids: CASTQENHSNQPQHF. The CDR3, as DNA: TGTGCCAGTACCCAGGAGAACCATAGCAATCAGCCCCAGCATTTT.

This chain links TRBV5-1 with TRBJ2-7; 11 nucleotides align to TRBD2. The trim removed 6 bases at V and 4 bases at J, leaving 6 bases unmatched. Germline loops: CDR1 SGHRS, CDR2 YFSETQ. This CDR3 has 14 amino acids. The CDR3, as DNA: TGCGCCAGCACCACTAGCGGGAGAGGGTACGAGCAGTACTTC. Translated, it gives CASTTSGRGYEQYF.

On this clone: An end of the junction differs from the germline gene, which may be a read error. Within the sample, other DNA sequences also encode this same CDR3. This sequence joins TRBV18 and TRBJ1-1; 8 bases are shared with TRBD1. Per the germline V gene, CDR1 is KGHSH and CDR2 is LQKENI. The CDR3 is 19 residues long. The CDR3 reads CASSPPPRQGLGMNTEAFF. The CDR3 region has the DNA TGTGCCAGCTCGCCACCCCCGAGACAGGGGCTTGGGATGAACACTGAAGCTTTCTTT.

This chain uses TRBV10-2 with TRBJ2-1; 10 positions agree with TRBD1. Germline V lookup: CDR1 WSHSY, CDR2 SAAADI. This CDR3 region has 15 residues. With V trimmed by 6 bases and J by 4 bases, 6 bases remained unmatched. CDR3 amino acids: CASRSRTGGYNEQFF. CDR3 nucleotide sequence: TGCGCCAGCAGAAGCCGGACAGGGGGTTACAATGAGCAGTTCTTC.

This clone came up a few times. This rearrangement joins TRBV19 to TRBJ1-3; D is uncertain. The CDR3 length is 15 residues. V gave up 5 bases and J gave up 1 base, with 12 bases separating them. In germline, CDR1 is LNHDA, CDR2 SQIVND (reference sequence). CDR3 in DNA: TGTGCCAGTAGTTGGGGAGCCTCTTCTGGAAACACCATATATTTT. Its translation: CASSWGASSGNTIYF.

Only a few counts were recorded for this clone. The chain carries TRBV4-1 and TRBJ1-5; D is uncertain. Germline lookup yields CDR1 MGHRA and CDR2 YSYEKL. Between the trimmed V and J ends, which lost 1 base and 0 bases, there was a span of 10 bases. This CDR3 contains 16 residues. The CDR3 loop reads CASSQGRGYSNQPQHF. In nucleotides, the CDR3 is TGCGCCAGCAGCCAAGGTAGAGGCTATAGCAATCAGCCCCAGCATTTT.